These T cell receptor beta chains were read from a single sample in a study of T cell responses to AZD1222 COVID-19 vaccine. Assay: immunoSEQ multiplex PCR; the TCRdb copy retains only in-frame clones and omits some. The repertoire holds 150,000 to 200,000 clones, with just over 90% as singletons. The specimen comprised peripheral blood, sampled 28 days after the second dose of the MenACWY control vaccine. These receptors originate from an adult who received the MenACWY meningococcal vaccine as a control. The conserved cysteine and the conserved F or W are not part of the CDR3 here. The D gene is left open where the match is weak. Some rows have no size entry. The others give once, few or many, or a class for an expanded clone.

cdr3_length: 10; clone_size: -; v_call: TRBV4-1; d_call: -; cdr3_aa: ASSQETGGID
cdr3_length: 13; clone_size: -; v_call: TRBV6-1; d_call: -; cdr3_aa: ASSDLSTSLSIQY
cdr3_length: 13; clone_size: -; v_call: TRBV5-1; d_call: -; cdr3_aa: ASGIGTRGTDTQY
cdr3_length: 11; clone_size: -; v_call: TRBV11-3; d_call: -; cdr3_aa: ASSSQGADEAF
cdr3_length: 13; clone_size: -; v_call: TRBV6-5; d_call: TRBD1; cdr3_aa: ASSYFGTGNTEAF
cdr3_length: 12; clone_size: few; v_call: TRBV11-2; d_call: -; cdr3_aa: ASSLDGGGTEAF
cdr3_length: 13; clone_size: -; v_call: TRBV5-6; d_call: -; cdr3_aa: ASSLSGGGTYEQY
cdr3_length: 11; clone_size: -; v_call: TRBV11-2; d_call: -; cdr3_aa: ASSGRPGAEAF
cdr3_length: 13; clone_size: -; v_call: TRBV18; d_call: TRBD1; cdr3_aa: ASSRTQGASYEQY
cdr3_length: 14; clone_size: -; v_call: TRBV11-2; d_call: -; cdr3_aa: ASSLDRGVTGNTIY
cdr3_length: 14; clone_size: -; v_call: TRBV19; d_call: -; cdr3_aa: ASSIDLAVSSYEQY
cdr3_length: 13; clone_size: -; v_call: TRBV7-9; d_call: TRBD1; cdr3_aa: ASSVPGQGFAEQF
cdr3_length: 13; clone_size: -; v_call: TRBV5-1; d_call: TRBD1; cdr3_aa: ASSGATGGTGELF
cdr3_length: 10; clone_size: -; v_call: TRBV19; d_call: -; cdr3_aa: ASSIGGSGYT
cdr3_length: 13; clone_size: -; v_call: TRBV7-8; d_call: -; cdr3_aa: ASSLSDSGNSPLH
cdr3_length: 14; clone_size: -; v_call: TRBV7-8; d_call: TRBD2; cdr3_aa: ASSLGRGRGMDTQY
cdr3_length: 11; clone_size: -; v_call: TRBV20-1; d_call: TRBD2; cdr3_aa: SASRTSLDTQY
cdr3_length: 12; clone_size: -; v_call: TRBV6-5; d_call: -; cdr3_aa: ASRLRQMNTEAF
cdr3_length: 13; clone_size: once; v_call: TRBV29-1; d_call: TRBD2; cdr3_aa: SVEGTSANPYEQY
cdr3_length: 12; clone_size: once; v_call: TRBV5-1; d_call: TRBD2; cdr3_aa: ASSLVAGGYEQY
cdr3_length: 14; clone_size: -; v_call: TRBV27; d_call: -; cdr3_aa: ASSLSLASVQETQY
cdr3_length: 15; clone_size: once; v_call: TRBV11-2; d_call: -; cdr3_aa: ASSSPTGGAVDYGYT
cdr3_length: 12; clone_size: few; v_call: TRBV11-1; d_call: -; cdr3_aa: ASSFQPLNSPLH
cdr3_length: 9; clone_size: -; v_call: TRBV6-2/TRBV6-3; d_call: -; cdr3_aa: ASSSYHKAF
cdr3_length: 9; clone_size: -; v_call: TRBV5-1; d_call: -; cdr3_aa: ASSFGGEQY
cdr3_length: 13; clone_size: -; v_call: TRBV7-6; d_call: -; cdr3_aa: ASSSLRGKISPLH
cdr3_length: 13; clone_size: once; v_call: TRBV4-3; d_call: -; cdr3_aa: ASSQDPASENEQF
cdr3_length: 13; clone_size: -; v_call: TRBV19; d_call: TRBD2; cdr3_aa: ASNSGRAAGETQY
cdr3_length: 13; clone_size: -; v_call: TRBV28; d_call: TRBD1; cdr3_aa: ASSHLTGGITEAF
cdr3_length: 10; clone_size: -; v_call: TRBV19; d_call: -; cdr3_aa: ASSSQGTKAF
cdr3_length: 13; clone_size: -; v_call: TRBV9; d_call: TRBD1; cdr3_aa: ASSAPGGLGYGYT
cdr3_length: 13; clone_size: -; v_call: TRBV4-2; d_call: -; cdr3_aa: ASSPRLHSGNTIY
cdr3_length: 11; clone_size: -; v_call: TRBV29-1; d_call: TRBD1; cdr3_aa: SFQTGGNYGYT
cdr3_length: 11; clone_size: -; v_call: TRBV6-2/TRBV6-3; d_call: -; cdr3_aa: ASSLRGSHGYT
cdr3_length: 13; clone_size: -; v_call: TRBV4-1; d_call: -; cdr3_aa: ASSQDLGHARERY
cdr3_length: 12; clone_size: -; v_call: TRBV18; d_call: -; cdr3_aa: ASSPGPGGYIQY
cdr3_length: 14; clone_size: -; v_call: TRBV19; d_call: TRBD1; cdr3_aa: ASSTLPGQGYFGYT
cdr3_length: 17; clone_size: -; v_call: TRBV7-6; d_call: -; cdr3_aa: ASSLDAPLDSRNNSPLH
cdr3_length: 13; clone_size: once; v_call: TRBV6-6; d_call: -; cdr3_aa: ASSYSGIYNSPLH
cdr3_length: 12; clone_size: -; v_call: TRBV5-1; d_call: TRBD1; cdr3_aa: ASSLSATGYGYT
cdr3_length: 15; clone_size: -; v_call: TRBV25-1; d_call: -; cdr3_aa: ASSEVGVATTNEKLF
cdr3_length: 15; clone_size: -; v_call: TRBV24-1; d_call: -; cdr3_aa: ATSDGTSGAGANVLT
cdr3_length: 9; clone_size: -; v_call: TRBV2; d_call: -; cdr3_aa: ASAGSYEQY
cdr3_length: 12; clone_size: -; v_call: TRBV19; d_call: -; cdr3_aa: ASSLIGVQETQY
cdr3_length: 12; clone_size: once; v_call: TRBV2; d_call: -; cdr3_aa: ASSYWTVEDTQY
cdr3_length: 15; clone_size: -; v_call: TRBV19; d_call: TRBD1; cdr3_aa: ASSSWGQAYSNQPQH
cdr3_length: 12; clone_size: -; v_call: TRBV18; d_call: -; cdr3_aa: ASSHGVDNSPLH
cdr3_length: 14; clone_size: -; v_call: TRBV28; d_call: TRBD1; cdr3_aa: ASSSGQGAQGNEQF
cdr3_length: 13; clone_size: -; v_call: TRBV6-5; d_call: -; cdr3_aa: ASSQPGEANEKLF
cdr3_length: 13; clone_size: -; v_call: TRBV2; d_call: -; cdr3_aa: ASSARTYRNTEAF
cdr3_length: 11; clone_size: -; v_call: TRBV9; d_call: -; cdr3_aa: ASSGWGLTEAF
cdr3_length: 10; clone_size: -; v_call: TRBV2; d_call: -; cdr3_aa: ASSEAAREAF
cdr3_length: 12; clone_size: -; v_call: TRBV7-9; d_call: TRBD1; cdr3_aa: ASSFGTGVDEQY
cdr3_length: 13; clone_size: -; v_call: TRBV15; d_call: -; cdr3_aa: ATSRDLGRDYEQY